One sample yielded the 14 T cell receptor beta chains listed below, sequenced in a study of shared clonotypes between healthy human individuals. The naive CD8 subset, CD45RO-negative cells positively selected for CCR7, excluded terminally differentiated effector memory CD45RA+ cells. Assay: immunoSEQ multiplex PCR; the TCRdb copy retains only in-frame clones and omits some. The sample includes roughly 2.1 million clones, approximately 94% of them seen just once. Sequenced material: naive CD8+ T cells from PBMCs. The receptors here all came from a man between 18 and 35 years old in good health. Some clones in this sample may be carry-over from other donors' samples.

V usage is TRBV30 and J usage is TRBJ2-6; unclear D gene. V was pared by 3 bases and J by 2 bases, with 5 bases between. The germline gives CDR1 GTSNPN, CDR2 SVGIG (reference sequence). There are 13 residues in the CDR3. CDR3 nucleotide sequence: TGTGCCTGGAGAGAGCCTGGGGCCAACGTCCTGACTTTC. Its protein is CAWREPGANVLTF.

V gene TRBV19 combines with J gene TRBJ2-4; tentatively, D is TRBD1 or TRBD2 (6 bases each). This CDR3 is 15 amino acids long. The germline V gene has CDR1 LNHDA and CDR2 SQIVND (reference sequence). Trimming removed 0 bases at V and 7 bases at J, with 13 bases between. The CDR3 DNA reads as TGTGCCAGTAGTATAGACCCGGGGGCCGTGAACATTCAGTACTTC. The encoded protein is CASSIDPGAVNIQYF.

The J gene is TRBJ1-2, the V gene TRBV29-1; D might be TRBD1 (6 bases). V lost 3 bases and J 5 bases, leaving 19 bases between the germline ends. The CDR3 sequence is 15 residues long. Germline CDR1 SQVTM, CDR2 ANQGSEA. The CDR3 reads CSVDKGYGGTYGYTF. As DNA, the CDR3 is TGCAGCGTTGATAAGGGGTACGGGGGCACATATGGCTACACCTTC.

The chain employs TRBV28 and TRBJ2-7; D is ambiguous. CDR1 and CDR2 (germline): MDHEN, SYDVKM. V lost 7 bases, J lost 0 bases, and 10 bases lay in between. CDR3 length: 13 residues. Written as DNA, the CDR3 is TGTGCCAGCACTGCGTATACCTCCTACGAGCAGTACTTC. Translated, it gives CASTAYTSYEQYF.

V is TRBV28 and J is TRBJ2-3; possibly TRBD2 for D (6 bases). The ends were cut back, 6 bases at V and 2 bases at J, with 15 bases in the middle. Germline values: CDR1 MDHEN, CDR2 SYDVKM. The CDR3 runs to 15 residues. CDR3 region: CASSELAFLTDTQYF. In nucleotides, the CDR3 is TGTGCCAGCAGCGAACTAGCTTTCCTCACAGATACGCAGTATTTT.

This chain links TRBV19 with TRBJ2-7; D unclear. Germline assignment: CDR1 LNHDA and CDR2 SQIVND (reference sequence). The CDR3 consists of 15 residues. Deletions cut 3 bases from V and 2 bases from J, with 14 bases between. In DNA form, the CDR3 reads TGTGCCAGTAGTATTGACACCGGATCCGCCTACGAGCAGTACTTC. This translates into CASSIDTGSAYEQYF.

For this clone: The identical CDR3 is also encoded by other nucleotide sequences in the sample. The chain recombines TRBV13 with TRBJ2-7, with D perhaps matching TRBD2 (6 bases). There are 13 residues in the CDR3. CDR1 and CDR2 (germline): PRHDT, FYEKMQ (reference sequence). V lost 3 bases, J lost 1 base, and 7 bases lay in between. The CDR3 protein is CASSFGGSYEQYF. CDR3 sequence (DNA): TGTGCCAGCAGCTTTGGGGGGTCCTACGAGCAGTACTTC.

The chain combines TRBV2 with TRBJ2-1; D may be TRBD2 (6 bases). The CDR3 length is 15 residues. The ends were cut back, 4 bases at V and 5 bases at J, with 15 bases in the middle. CDR1 is SNHLY, CDR2 FYNNEI, per germline. This CDR3 reads CASSGLDEINNEQFF. As DNA, the CDR3 is TGTGCCAGCAGTGGACTAGACGAAATAAACAATGAGCAGTTCTTC. The entire variable domain, with the rest obtained from reference TRBV2 and TRBJ2-1, is as follows: EPEVTQTPSHQVTQMGQEVILRCVPISNHLYFYWYRQILGQKVEFLVSFYNNEISEKSEIFDDQFSVERPDGSNFTLKIRSTKLEDSAMYFCASSGLDEINNEQFFGPGTRLTVL.

A single count supports this clone. This chain links TRBV4-3 with TRBJ2-1, with unresolved D. The germline CDR1 and CDR2 sequences are LGHNA and YSLEER. The CDR3 length is 15 residues. Trimming left V 0 bases short and J 6 bases short, with 12 bases between. The CDR3, as DNA: TGCGCCAGCAGCCAAGAGAGATTAGCTCTCAATGAGCAGTTCTTC. It encodes CASSQERLALNEQFF.

The CDR3 is CASSLARTLSTDTQYF. The CDR3 nucleotides are TGTGCCAGCAGCTTAGCGCGAACCCTATCCACAGATACGCAGTATTTT. This chain joins TRBV7-2 and TRBJ2-3; D is undetermined. This CDR3 comprises 16 residues. Germline CDR1 SGHTA, CDR2 FQGNSA. V shed 0 bases and J shed 2 bases, with 12 bases lying between them.

The CDR3, as DNA: TGTGCCAGCAGGAAAAACATAAACGGGGGGAATGAGCAGTTCTTC. Its protein is CASRKNINGGNEQFF. The rearrangement links TRBV6-4 to TRBJ2-1, with 7 bases identical to TRBD2. Trimming took 6 bases from V and 7 from J; bases not matched to a gene: 12. The germline CDR1 and CDR2 sequences are MRHNA and SNTAGT. This CDR3 has 15 amino acids.

This rearrangement joins TRBV4-1 to TRBJ2-6; D might be TRBD1 or TRBD2, each matching 5 bases. Germline V CDR1 and CDR2: MGHRA, YSYEKL. The CDR3 spans 16 residues. The V end was cut by 5 bases, the J end by 2 bases, with 13 bases between. DNA for the CDR3: TGCGCCAGCAGCTTACGTTTGGGGGCTGGGGCCAACGTCCTGACTTTC. As protein: CASSLRLGAGANVLTF.

V is TRBV6-1 and J is TRBJ2-7, with D maybe TRBD2 (5 bases). With 5 bases removed from V and 0 bases from J, the gap between germline ends came to 8 bases. CDR1 is MNHNS and CDR2 is SASEGT in the germline V gene. The CDR3 runs 13 residues. CDR3 DNA sequence: TGTGCCAGCAGTAGCGGAAACTCCTACGAGCAGTACTTC. The encoded protein is CASSSGNSYEQYF.

V is TRBV6-5 and J is TRBJ2-7; 7 bases align to TRBD2. Germline CDR1 reads MNHEY; CDR2 reads SVGAGI. Losses at the gene ends were 5 bases for V and 3 bases for J; bases not matched to a gene: 10. The length of the CDR3 is 15 residues. The chain's CDR3 is CASSGPGGSLYEQYF. The CDR3 DNA reads as TGTGCCAGCAGTGGCCCGGGAGGCAGCCTCTACGAGCAGTACTTC.